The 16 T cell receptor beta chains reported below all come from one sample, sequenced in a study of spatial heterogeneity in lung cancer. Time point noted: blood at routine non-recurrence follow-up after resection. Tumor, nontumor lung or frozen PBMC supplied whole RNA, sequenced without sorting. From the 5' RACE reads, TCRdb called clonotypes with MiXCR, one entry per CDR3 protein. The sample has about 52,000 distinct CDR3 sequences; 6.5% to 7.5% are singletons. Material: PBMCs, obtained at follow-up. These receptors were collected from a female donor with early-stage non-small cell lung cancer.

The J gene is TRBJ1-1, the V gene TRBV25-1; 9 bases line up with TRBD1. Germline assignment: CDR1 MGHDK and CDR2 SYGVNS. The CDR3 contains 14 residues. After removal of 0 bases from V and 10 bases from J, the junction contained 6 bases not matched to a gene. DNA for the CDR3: TGTGCCAGCAGTGAATATAGGGACAGGGCTATAGCTTTCTTT. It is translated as CASSEYRDRAIAFF.

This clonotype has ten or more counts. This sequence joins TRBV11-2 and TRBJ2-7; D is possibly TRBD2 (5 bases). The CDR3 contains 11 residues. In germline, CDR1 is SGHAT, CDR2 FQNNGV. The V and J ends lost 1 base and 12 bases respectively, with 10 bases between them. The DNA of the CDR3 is TGTGCCAGCAGCTTAGTAGGACTCTCGTACTTC. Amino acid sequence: CASSLVGLSYF.

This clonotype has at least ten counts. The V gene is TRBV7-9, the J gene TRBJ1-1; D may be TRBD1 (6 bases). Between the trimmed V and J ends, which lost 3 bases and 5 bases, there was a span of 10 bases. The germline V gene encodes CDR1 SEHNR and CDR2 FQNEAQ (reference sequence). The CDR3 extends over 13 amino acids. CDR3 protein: CASSFTGRTEAFF. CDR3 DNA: TGTGCCAGCAGCTTCACAGGGAGGACTGAAGCTTTCTTT.

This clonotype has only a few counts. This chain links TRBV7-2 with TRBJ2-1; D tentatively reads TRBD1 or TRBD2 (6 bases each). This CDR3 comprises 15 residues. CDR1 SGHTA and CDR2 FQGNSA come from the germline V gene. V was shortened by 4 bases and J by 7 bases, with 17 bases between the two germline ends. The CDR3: CASSSLGGGLNEQFF. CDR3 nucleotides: TGTGCCAGCAGCTCCTTAGGAGGGGGGCTAAATGAGCAGTTCTTC.

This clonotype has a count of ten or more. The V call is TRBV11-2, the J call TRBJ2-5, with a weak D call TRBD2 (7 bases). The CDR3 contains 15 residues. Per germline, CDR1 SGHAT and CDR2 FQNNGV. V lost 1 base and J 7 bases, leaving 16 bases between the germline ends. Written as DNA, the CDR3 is TGTGCCAGCAGCTTAGTTCCGGGGGGCGGTTGGACCCAGTACTTC. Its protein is CASSLVPGGGWTQYF.

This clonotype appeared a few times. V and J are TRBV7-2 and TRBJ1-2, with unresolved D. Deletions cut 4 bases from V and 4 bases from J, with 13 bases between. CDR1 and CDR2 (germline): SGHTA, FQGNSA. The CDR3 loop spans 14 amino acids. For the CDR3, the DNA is TGTGCCAGCAGCTCCGCCTTCAGTCTCTATGGCTACACCTTC. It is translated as CASSSAFSLYGYTF.

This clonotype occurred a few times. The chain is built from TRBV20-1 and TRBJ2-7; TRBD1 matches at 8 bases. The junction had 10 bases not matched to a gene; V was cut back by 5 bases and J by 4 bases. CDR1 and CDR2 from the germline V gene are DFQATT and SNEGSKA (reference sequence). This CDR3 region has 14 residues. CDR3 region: CSARPGQGGYEQYF. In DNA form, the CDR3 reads TGCAGTGCTCGCCCCGGACAGGGAGGATACGAGCAGTACTTC.

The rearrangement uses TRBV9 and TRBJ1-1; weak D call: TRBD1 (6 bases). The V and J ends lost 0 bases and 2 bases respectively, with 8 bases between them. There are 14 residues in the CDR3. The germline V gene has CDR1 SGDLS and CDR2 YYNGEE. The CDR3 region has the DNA TGTGCCAGCAGCGTAGCACAGGGAAACACTGAAGCTTTCTTT. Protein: CASSVAQGNTEAFF.

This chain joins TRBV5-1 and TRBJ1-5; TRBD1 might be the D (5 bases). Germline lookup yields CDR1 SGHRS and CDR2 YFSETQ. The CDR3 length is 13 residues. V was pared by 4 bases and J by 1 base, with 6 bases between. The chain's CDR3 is CASSRDSNQPQHF. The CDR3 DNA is TGCGCCAGCAGCCGGGACAGCAATCAGCCCCAGCATTTT.

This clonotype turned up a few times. The CDR3 loop is CSVARGGDTQYF. The DNA for the CDR3 is TGCAGCGTTGCGCGGGGGGGAGATACGCAGTATTTT. The J gene is TRBJ2-3, the V gene TRBV29-1; 9 nucleotides agree with TRBD2. Losses at the gene ends were 4 bases for V and 5 bases for J; bases not matched to a gene: 1. This CDR3 comprises 12 residues. Germline assignment: CDR1 SQVTM and CDR2 ANQGSEA.

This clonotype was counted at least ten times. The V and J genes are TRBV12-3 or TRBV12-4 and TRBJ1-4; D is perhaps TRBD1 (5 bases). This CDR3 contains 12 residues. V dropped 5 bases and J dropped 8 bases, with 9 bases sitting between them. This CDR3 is CASSPRGEKLFF. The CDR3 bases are TGTGCCAGCAGTCCGAGGGGCGAAAAACTGTTTTTT.

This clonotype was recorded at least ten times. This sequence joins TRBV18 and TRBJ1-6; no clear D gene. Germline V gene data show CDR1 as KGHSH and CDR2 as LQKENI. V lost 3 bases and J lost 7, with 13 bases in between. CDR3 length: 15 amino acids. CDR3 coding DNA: TGTGCCAGCTCACCGAGTGGCAGCGAGAATTCACCCCTCCACTTT. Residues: CASSPSGSENSPLHF.

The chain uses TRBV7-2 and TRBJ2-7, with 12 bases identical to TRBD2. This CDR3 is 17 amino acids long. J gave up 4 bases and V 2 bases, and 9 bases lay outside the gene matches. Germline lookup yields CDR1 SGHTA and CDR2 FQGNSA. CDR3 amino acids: CASSLTPSGGAEYEQYF. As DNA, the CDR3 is TGTGCCAGCAGCTTAACCCCTAGCGGGGGGGCCGAGTACGAGCAGTACTTC.

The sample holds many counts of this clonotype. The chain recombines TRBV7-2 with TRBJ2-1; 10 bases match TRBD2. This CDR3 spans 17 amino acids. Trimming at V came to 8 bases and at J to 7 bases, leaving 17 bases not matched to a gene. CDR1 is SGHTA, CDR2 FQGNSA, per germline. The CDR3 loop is CASALSGGAGGLNEQFF. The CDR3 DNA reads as TGTGCCAGCGCCCTGAGCGGGGGGGCCGGAGGGTTGAATGAGCAGTTCTTC.

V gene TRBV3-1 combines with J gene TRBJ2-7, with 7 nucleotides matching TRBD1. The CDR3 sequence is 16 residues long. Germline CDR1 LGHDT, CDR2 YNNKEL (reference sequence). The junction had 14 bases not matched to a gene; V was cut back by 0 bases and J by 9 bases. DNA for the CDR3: TGTGCCAGCAGCCAAGATCTGTCGGACAGGAGTACGGGGCAGTACTTC. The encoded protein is CASSQDLSDRSTGQYF.

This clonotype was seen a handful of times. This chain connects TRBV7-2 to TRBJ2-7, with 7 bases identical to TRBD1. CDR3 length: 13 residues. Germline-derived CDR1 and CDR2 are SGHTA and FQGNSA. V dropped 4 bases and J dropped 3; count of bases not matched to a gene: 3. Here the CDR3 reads CASSSRDSYEQYF. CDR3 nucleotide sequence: TGTGCCAGCAGCTCCAGGGACAGCTACGAGCAGTACTTC.